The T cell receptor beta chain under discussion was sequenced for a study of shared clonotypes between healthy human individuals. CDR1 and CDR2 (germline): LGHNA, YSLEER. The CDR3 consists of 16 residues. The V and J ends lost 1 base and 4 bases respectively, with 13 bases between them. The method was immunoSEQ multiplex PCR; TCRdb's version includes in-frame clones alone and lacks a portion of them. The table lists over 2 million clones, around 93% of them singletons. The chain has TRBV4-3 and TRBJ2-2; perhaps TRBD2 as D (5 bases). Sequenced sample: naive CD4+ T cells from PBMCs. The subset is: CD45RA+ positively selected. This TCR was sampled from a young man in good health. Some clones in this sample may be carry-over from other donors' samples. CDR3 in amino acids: CASSQAAGRVTGELFF. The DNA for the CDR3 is TGCGCCAGCAGCCAAGCGGCGGGCCGGGTCACCGGGGAGCTGTTTTTT.